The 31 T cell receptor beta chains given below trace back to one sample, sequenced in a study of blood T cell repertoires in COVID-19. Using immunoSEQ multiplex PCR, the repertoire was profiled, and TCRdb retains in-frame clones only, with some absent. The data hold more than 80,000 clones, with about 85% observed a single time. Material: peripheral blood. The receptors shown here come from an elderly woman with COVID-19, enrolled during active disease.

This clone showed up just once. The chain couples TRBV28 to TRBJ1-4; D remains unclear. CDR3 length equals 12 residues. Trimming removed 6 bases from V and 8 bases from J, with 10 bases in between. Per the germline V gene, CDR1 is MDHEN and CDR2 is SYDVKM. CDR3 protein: CASRRVGEKLFF. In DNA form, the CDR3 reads TGTGCCAGCAGGCGGGTAGGGGAAAAACTGTTTTTT.

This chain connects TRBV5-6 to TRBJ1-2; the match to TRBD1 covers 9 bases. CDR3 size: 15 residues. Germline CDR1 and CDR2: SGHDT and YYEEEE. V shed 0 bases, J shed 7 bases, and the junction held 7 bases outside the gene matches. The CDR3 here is CASSLEQGASGGYTF. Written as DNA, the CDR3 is TGTGCCAGCAGCTTGGAACAGGGGGCGAGTGGTGGCTACACCTTC.

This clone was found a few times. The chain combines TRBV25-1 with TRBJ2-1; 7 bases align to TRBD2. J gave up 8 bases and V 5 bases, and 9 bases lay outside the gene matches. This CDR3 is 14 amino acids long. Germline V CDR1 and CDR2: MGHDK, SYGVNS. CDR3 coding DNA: TGTGCCAGCAGTCAGGGTAGCGGGTCCGATGAGCAGTTCTTC. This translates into CASSQGSGSDEQFF. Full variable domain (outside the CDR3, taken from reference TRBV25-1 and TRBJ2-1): EADIYQTPRYLVIGTGKKITLECSQTMGHDKMYWYQQDPGMELHLIHYSYGVNSTEKGDLSSESTVSRIRTEHFPLTLESARPSHTSQYLCASSQGSGSDEQFFGPGTRLTVL.

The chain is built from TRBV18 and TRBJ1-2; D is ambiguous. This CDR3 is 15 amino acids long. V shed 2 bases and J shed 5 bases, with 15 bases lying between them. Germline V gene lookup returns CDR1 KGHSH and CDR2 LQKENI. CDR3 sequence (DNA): TGTGCCAGCTCACCAGGGCCAAGTACCAAGTATGGCTACACCTTC. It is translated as CASSPGPSTKYGYTF.

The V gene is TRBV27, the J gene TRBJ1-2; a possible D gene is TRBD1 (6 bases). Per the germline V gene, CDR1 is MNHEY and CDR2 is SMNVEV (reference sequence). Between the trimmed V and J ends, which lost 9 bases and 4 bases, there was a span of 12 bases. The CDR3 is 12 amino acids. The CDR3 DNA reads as TGTGCCAGTGATGACAGGCGCTATGGCTACACCTTC. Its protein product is CASDDRRYGYTF.

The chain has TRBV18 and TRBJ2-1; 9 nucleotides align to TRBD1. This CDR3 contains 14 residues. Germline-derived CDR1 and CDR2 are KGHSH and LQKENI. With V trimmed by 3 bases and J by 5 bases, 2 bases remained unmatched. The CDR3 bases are TGTGCCAGCTCACCCGGGACAGGGAACAATGAGCAGTTCTTC. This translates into CASSPGTGNNEQFF.

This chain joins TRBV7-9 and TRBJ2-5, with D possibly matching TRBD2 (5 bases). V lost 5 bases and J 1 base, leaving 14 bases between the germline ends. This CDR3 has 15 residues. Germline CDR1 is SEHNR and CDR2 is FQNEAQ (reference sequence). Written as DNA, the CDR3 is TGTGCCAGCAGCCCGTGGACGGGATCCCAAGAGACCCAGTACTTC. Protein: CASSPWTGSQETQYF.

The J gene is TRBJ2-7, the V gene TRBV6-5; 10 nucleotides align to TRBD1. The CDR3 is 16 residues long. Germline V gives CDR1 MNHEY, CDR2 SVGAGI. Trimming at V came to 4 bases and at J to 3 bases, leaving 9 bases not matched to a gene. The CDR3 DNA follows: TGTGCCAGCAGTTCCATAGGCCGGGACAGGGGCTACGAGCAGTACTTC. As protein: CASSSIGRDRGYEQYF.

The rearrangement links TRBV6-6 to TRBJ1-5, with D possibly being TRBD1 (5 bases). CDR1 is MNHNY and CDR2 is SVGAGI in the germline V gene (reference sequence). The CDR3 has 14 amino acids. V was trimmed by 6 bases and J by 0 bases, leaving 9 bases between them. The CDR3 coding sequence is TGTGCCAGCAGGGGGGGGAATAGCAATCAGCCCCAGCATTTT. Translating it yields CASRGGNSNQPQHF.

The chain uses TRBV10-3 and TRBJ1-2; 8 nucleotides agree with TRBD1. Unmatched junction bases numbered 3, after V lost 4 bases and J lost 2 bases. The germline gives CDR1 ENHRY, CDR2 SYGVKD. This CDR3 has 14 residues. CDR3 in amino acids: CAISVRTGNYGYTF. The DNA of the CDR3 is TGTGCCATCAGTGTCCGGACAGGGAACTATGGCTACACCTTC.

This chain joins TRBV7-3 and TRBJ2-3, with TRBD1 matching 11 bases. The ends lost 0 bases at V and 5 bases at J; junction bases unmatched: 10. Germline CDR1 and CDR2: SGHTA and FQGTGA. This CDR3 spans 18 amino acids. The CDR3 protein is CASSLTNYPGTGGDTQYF. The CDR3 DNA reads TGTGCCAGCAGCTTAACCAATTATCCAGGGACAGGGGGAGATACGCAGTATTTT.

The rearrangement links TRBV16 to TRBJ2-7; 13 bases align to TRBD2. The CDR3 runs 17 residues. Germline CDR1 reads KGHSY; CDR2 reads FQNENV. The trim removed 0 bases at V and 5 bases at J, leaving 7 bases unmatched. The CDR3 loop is CASSQSQTSGRNHEQYF. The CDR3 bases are TGTGCCAGCAGCCAATCCCAGACTAGCGGGAGGAATCACGAGCAGTACTTC. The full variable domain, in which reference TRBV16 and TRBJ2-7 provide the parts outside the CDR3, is GEEVAQTPKHLVRGEGQKAKLYCAPIKGHSYVFWYQQVLKNEFKFLISFQNENVFDETGMPKERFSAKCLPNSPCSLEIQATKLEDSAVYFCASSQSQTSGRNHEQYFGPGTRLTVT.

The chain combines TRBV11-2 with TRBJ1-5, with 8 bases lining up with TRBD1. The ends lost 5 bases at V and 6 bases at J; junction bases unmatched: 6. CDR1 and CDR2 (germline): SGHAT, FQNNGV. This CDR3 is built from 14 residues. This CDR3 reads CASSTQGAGQPQHF. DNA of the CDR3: TGTGCCAGCAGCACGCAGGGGGCAGGTCAGCCCCAGCATTTT.

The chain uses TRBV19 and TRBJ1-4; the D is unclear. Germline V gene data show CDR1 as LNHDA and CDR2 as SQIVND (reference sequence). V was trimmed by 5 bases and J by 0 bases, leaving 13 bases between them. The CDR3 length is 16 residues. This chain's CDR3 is CASSSRLSATNEKLFF. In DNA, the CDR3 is TGTGCCAGTAGTTCCCGGTTGTCGGCAACTAATGAAAAACTGTTTTTT.

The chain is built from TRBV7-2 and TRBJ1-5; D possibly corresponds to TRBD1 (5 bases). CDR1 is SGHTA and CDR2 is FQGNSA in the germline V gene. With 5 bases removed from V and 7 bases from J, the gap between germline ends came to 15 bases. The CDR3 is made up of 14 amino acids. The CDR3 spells CASSPLPGYQPQHF. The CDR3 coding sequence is TGTGCCAGCAGCCCCCTCCCAGGGTACCAGCCCCAGCATTTT. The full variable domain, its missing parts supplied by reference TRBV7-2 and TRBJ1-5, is GAGVSQSPSNKVTEKGKDVELRCDPISGHTALYWYRQSLGQGLEFLIYFQGNSAPDKSGLPSDRFSAERTGGSVSTLTIQRTQQEDSAVYLCASSPLPGYQPQHFGDGTRLSIL.

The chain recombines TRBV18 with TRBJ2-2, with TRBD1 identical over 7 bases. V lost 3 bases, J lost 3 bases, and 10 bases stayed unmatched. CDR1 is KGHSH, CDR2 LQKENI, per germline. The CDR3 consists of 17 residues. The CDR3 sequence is CASSPNTGAADTGELFF. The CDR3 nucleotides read TGTGCCAGCTCACCTAATACAGGGGCCGCGGACACCGGGGAGCTGTTTTTT.

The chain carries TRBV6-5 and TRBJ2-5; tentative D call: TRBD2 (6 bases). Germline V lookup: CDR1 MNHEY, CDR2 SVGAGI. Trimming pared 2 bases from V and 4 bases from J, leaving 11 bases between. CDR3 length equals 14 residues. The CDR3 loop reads CASSYTTRGETQYF. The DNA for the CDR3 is TGTGCCAGCAGTTACACGACTAGGGGAGAGACCCAGTACTTC.

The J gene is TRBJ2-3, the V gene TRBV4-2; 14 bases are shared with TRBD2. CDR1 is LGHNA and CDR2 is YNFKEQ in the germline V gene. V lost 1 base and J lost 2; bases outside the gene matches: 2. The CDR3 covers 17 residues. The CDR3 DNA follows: TGTGCCAGCAGCCAAGGACTAGCGGGGGGGGTCACAGATACGCAGTATTTT. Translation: CASSQGLAGGVTDTQYF.

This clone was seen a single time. CDR3 in amino acids: CASSEGRVTYNEQFF. The CDR3 coding sequence is TGTGCCAGCAGTGAAGGCAGGGTGACGTACAATGAGCAGTTCTTC. The chain couples TRBV2 to TRBJ2-1; maybe TRBD1 (5 bases). Deletions cut 1 base from V and 4 bases from J, with 11 bases between. This CDR3 has 15 residues. Germline V lookup: CDR1 SNHLY, CDR2 FYNNEI.

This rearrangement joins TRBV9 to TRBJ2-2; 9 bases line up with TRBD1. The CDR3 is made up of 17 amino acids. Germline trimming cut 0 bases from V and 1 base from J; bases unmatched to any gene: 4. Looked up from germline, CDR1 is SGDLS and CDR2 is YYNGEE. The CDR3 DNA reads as TGTGCCAGCAGCGTAGACAGGGGGCTAATGAACACCGGGGAGCTGTTTTTT. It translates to CASSVDRGLMNTGELFF. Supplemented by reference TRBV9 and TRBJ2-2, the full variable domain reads DSGVTQTPKHLITATGQRVTLRCSPRSGDLSVYWYQQSLDQGLQFLIQYYNGEERAKGNILERFSAQQFPDLHSELNLSSLELGDSALYFCASSVDRGLMNTGELFFGEGSRLTVL.

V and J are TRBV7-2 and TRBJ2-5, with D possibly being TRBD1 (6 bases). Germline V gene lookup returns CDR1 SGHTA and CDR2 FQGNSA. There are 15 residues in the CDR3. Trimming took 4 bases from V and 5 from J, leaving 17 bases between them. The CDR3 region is CASSSPQGMRETQYF. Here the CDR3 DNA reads TGTGCCAGCAGCTCCCCCCAGGGGATGCGGGAGACCCAGTACTTC. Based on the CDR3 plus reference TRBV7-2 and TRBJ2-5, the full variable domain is GAGVSQSPSNKVTEKGKDVELRCDPISGHTALYWYRQSLGQGLEFLIYFQGNSAPDKSGLPSDRFSAERTGGSVSTLTIQRTQQEDSAVYLCASSSPQGMRETQYFGPGTRLLVL.

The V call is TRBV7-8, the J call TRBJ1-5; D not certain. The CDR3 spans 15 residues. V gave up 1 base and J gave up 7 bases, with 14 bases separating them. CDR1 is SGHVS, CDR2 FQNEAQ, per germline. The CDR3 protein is CASSLEGWGGQPQHF. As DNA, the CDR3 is TGTGCCAGCAGCTTAGAGGGCTGGGGAGGGCAGCCCCAGCATTTT. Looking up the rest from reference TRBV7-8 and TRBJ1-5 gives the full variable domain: GAGVSQSPRYKVAKRGQDVALRCDPISGHVSLFWYQQALGQGPEFLTYFQNEAQLDKSGLPSDRFFAERPEGSVSTLKIQRTQQEDSAVYLCASSLEGWGGQPQHFGDGTRLSIL.

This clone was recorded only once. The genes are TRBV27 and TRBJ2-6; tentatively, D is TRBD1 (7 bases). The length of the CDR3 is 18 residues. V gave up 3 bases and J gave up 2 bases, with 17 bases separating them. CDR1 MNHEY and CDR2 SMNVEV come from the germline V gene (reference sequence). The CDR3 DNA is TGTGCCAGCAGTTTGAGGTCAGGGGGGCTTCCTGGGGCCAACGTCCTGACTTTC. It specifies CASSLRSGGLPGANVLTF.

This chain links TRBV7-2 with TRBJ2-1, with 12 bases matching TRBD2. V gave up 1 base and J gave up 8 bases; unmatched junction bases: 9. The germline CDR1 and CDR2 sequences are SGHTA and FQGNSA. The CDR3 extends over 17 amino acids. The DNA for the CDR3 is TGTGCCAGCAGCTTAGGGCTAGCGGGGGGGCCGGGGGATGAGCAGTTCTTC. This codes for CASSLGLAGGPGDEQFF.

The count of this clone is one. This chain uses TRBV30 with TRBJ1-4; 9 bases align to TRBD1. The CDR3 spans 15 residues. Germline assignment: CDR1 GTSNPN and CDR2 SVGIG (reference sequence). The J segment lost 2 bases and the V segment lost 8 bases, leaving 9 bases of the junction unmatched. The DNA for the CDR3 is TGTGCCGCCTCGGACAGGGGCTACACTAATGAAAAACTGTTTTTT. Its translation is CAASDRGYTNEKLFF.

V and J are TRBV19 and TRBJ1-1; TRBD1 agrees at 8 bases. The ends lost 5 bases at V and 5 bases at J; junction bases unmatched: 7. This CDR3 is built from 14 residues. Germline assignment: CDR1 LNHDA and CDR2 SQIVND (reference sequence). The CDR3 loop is CASSPRGLGTEAFF. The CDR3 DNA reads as TGTGCCAGTAGTCCCAGGGGGCTGGGGACTGAAGCTTTCTTT.

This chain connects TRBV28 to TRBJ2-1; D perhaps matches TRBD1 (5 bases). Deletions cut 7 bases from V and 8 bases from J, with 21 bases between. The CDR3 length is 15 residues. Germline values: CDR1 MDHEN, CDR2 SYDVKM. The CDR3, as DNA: TGTGCCAGCAATCAGCGCTCCATCGCAGGGCATGAGCAGTTCTTC. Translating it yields CASNQRSIAGHEQFF.

The CDR3 DNA sequence: TGCGCCAGCAGCTTGTCGGTTAGCGGGAAAGCCGGGGAGCTGTTTTTT. Translated, it gives CASSLSVSGKAGELFF. This chain joins TRBV5-1 and TRBJ2-2, with TRBD2 identical over 8 bases. The ends lost 1 base at V and 6 bases at J; junction bases unmatched: 8. Germline V gene sequence: CDR1 SGHRS, CDR2 YFSETQ. The length of the CDR3 is 16 residues.

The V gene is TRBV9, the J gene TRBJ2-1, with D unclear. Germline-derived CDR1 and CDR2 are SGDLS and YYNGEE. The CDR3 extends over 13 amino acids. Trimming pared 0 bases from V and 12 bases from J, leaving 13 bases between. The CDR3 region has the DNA TGTGCCAGCAGCGTAGGAGGAGTGACTCCGCAGTTCTTC. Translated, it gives CASSVGGVTPQFF.

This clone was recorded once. The CDR3, as DNA: TGCGCCAGCAGAGTCGTAGTCAGCGATGAGCAGTTCTTC. Protein product: CASRVVVSDEQFF. The chain has TRBV5-1 and TRBJ2-1, with D hard to call. The CDR3 consists of 13 residues. Deletions cut 5 bases from V and 8 bases from J, with 14 bases between. Per germline, CDR1 SGHRS and CDR2 YFSETQ.

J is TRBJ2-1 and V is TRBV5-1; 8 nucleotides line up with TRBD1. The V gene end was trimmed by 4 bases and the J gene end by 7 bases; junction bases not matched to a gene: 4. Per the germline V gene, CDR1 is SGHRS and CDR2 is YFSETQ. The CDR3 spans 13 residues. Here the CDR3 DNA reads TGCGCCAGCAGCCCGGACAGGGAGAATGAGCAGTTCTTC. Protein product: CASSPDRENEQFF. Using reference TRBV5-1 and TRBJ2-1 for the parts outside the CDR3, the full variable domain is KAGVTQTPRYLIKTRGQQVTLSCSPISGHRSVSWYQQTPGQGLQFLFEYFSETQRNKGNFPGRFSGRQFSNSRSEMNVSTLELGDSALYLCASSPDRENEQFFGPGTRLTVL.